One and the same sample provided the 29 T cell receptor beta chains below, sequenced in a study of T cell repertoires in cytomegalovirus infection. Their cognate antigens are unknown. TCRdb itself ran the reads through MiXCR, one entry per CDR3 protein. The profile shows about 24,000 distinct CDR3 sequences, more than 20% of them singletons. This specimen was CD8+ T cells from cultured PBMCs, taken from culture after CMV antigen stimulation. The receptors were gathered from a human donor in good health (CMV status not recorded). Some clones in this sample may be carry-over from other donors' samples.

This clonotype has a count of ten or more. CDR3 sequence: CASSLTGVHTEAFF. CDR3 in DNA: TGTGCCAGCAGTTTAACAGGGGTTCACACTGAAGCTTTCTTT. The chain uses TRBV7-2 and TRBJ1-1, with TRBD1 identical over 7 bases. J was trimmed by 3 bases and V by 6 bases; bases with no gene match: 7. CDR1 is SGHTA and CDR2 is FQGNSA in the germline V gene. CDR3 length equals 14 residues.

The chain employs TRBV2 and TRBJ1-5; D not certain. Trimming left V 5 bases short and J 5 bases short, with 7 bases between. Germline-derived CDR1 and CDR2 are SNHLY and FYNNEI. The CDR3 has 12 residues. Here the CDR3 reads CASSTGDQPQHF. In nucleotides, the CDR3 is TGTGCCAGCAGTACGGGCGATCAGCCCCAGCATTTT.

On this clonotype: This could be a read error, since a much larger clone is one nucleotide away. The chain combines TRBV7-8 with TRBJ2-3, with 8 bases lining up with TRBD2. V trimming: 2 bases; J trimming: 2 bases; junction bases outside the gene matches: 6. The CDR3 sequence is 16 residues long. The germline CDR1 and CDR2 sequences are SGHVS and FQNEAQ. This CDR3 reads CASSLYERGNTDTQYF. In DNA, the CDR3 is TGTGCCAGCAGCTTATATGAGCGGGGGAACACAGATACGCAGTATTTT.

V and J are TRBV3-1 and TRBJ2-1; TRBD2 aligns across 14 bases. V gave up 3 bases and J gave up 3 bases; unmatched junction bases: 7. Germline lookup yields CDR1 LGHDT and CDR2 YNNKEL (reference sequence). The CDR3 has 18 residues. DNA for the CDR3: TGTGCCAGCAGCCAGAGGGGACTAGCGGGGGAGATCTACAATGAGCAGTTCTTC. Translation gives CASSQRGLAGEIYNEQFF.

This clonotype was seen many times. The V call is TRBV7-9, the J call TRBJ2-7; 8 bases agree with TRBD2. Germline loops: CDR1 SEHNR, CDR2 FQNEAQ (reference sequence). J was trimmed by 6 bases and V by 1 base; bases with no gene match: 5. CDR3 size: 14 residues. The CDR3, as DNA: TGTGCCAGCAGCTTAGTGCGGGGGGTCAGCGAGCAGTACTTC. This encodes CASSLVRGVSEQYF.

This clonotype was picked up many times. The rearrangement links TRBV5-1 to TRBJ1-4; tentatively, D is TRBD1 (5 bases). This CDR3 comprises 13 residues. The V gene's germline CDR1 is SGHRS and CDR2 YFSETQ. Trimming shortened V by 7 bases and J by 4 bases, and 11 bases separated the two germline ends. The CDR3 nucleotides are TGCGCCAGCGCCGGGACCGATAATGAAAAACTGTTTTTT. Translating gives CASAGTDNEKLFF.

V usage is TRBV4-1 and J usage is TRBJ1-1, with D possibly matching TRBD1 (5 bases). This CDR3 has 13 amino acids. Germline loops: CDR1 MGHRA, CDR2 YSYEKL. Trimming took 4 bases from V and 3 from J, leaving 9 bases between them. In DNA form, the CDR3 reads TGCGCCAGCAGCCCCCTGGGGGACACTGAAGCTTTCTTT. Translating it yields CASSPLGDTEAFF.

This clonotype has only a few counts. The J gene is TRBJ2-5, the V gene TRBV20-1; D may correspond to TRBD1 or TRBD2 (5 bases each). The CDR3 spans 18 residues. The ends were cut back, 2 bases at V and 2 bases at J, with 24 bases in the middle. CDR1 DFQATT and CDR2 SNEGSKA come from the germline V gene (reference sequence). The CDR3 is CSARSFSGRAAMQETQYF. The CDR3 region has the DNA TGCAGTGCTAGAAGCTTTTCGGGGCGGGCAGCTATGCAAGAGACCCAGTACTTC.

The sample holds a few counts of this clonotype. The CDR3 spells CASSLQGYQETQYF. The DNA of the CDR3 is TGTGCCAGCAGCTTACAGGGGTACCAAGAGACCCAGTACTTC. The chain couples TRBV7-9 to TRBJ2-5; D possibly corresponds to TRBD1 (6 bases). The ends were cut back, 2 bases at V and 0 bases at J, with 7 bases in the middle. The germline gives CDR1 SEHNR, CDR2 FQNEAQ (reference sequence). CDR3 size: 14 residues. Full variable domain (remainder filled in from reference TRBV7-9 and TRBJ2-5): DTGVSQNPRHKITKRGQNVTFRCDPISEHNRLYWYRQTLGQGPEFLTYFQNEAQLEKSRLLSDRFSAERPKGSFSTLEIQRTEQGDSAMYLCASSLQGYQETQYFGPGTRLLVL.

This clonotype was recorded a few times. The V gene is TRBV29-1, the J gene TRBJ2-1; 7 bases fit TRBD2. With 0 bases clipped from V and 6 bases from J, the junction kept 11 bases outside the gene matches. Germline CDR1 and CDR2: SQVTM and ANQGSEA. The CDR3 spans 16 residues. The DNA of the CDR3 is TGCAGCGTTGAAGAAGCGGGGAGGTGGGTGATCAATGAGCAGTTCTTC. It translates to CSVEEAGRWVINEQFF.

This clonotype showed up many times. The gene calls are TRBV11-3 and TRBJ1-5, with TRBD1 identical over 10 bases. Unmatched junction bases numbered 6, after V lost 4 bases and J lost 0 bases. The CDR3 is 17 amino acids. In germline, CDR1 is SGHNT, CDR2 YENEEA. Here the CDR3 reads CASSWGQGLYSNQPQHF. DNA for the CDR3: TGTGCCAGCAGCTGGGGACAGGGGCTGTATAGCAATCAGCCCCAGCATTTT.

This clonotype was found many times. This sequence joins TRBV7-8 and TRBJ2-3, with TRBD2 as a possible D gene (6 bases). V gave up 1 base and J gave up 2 bases, with 16 bases separating them. The V gene's germline CDR1 is SGHVS and CDR2 FQNEAQ. The CDR3 runs 17 residues. This chain's CDR3 is CASSLDLQRVPTDTQYF. As DNA, the CDR3 is TGTGCCAGCAGCTTAGATCTGCAGCGGGTGCCCACAGATACGCAGTATTTT.

The chain employs TRBV5-6 and TRBJ1-2; D is unclear. The CDR3 has 13 residues. With 0 bases removed from V and 7 bases from J, the gap between germline ends came to 10 bases. CDR1 and CDR2 from the germline V gene are SGHDT and YYEEEE. CDR3 sequence: CASSLDLGSGYTF. The CDR3 coding sequence is TGTGCCAGCAGCTTGGACCTGGGGAGTGGCTACACCTTC.

The chain employs TRBV25-1 and TRBJ1-1, with D unclear. Trimming removed 0 bases from V and 5 bases from J, with 13 bases in between. Per the germline V gene, CDR1 is MGHDK and CDR2 is SYGVNS. The CDR3 runs to 15 residues. The CDR3 here is CASSEYFVSQTEAFF. In DNA form, the CDR3 reads TGTGCCAGCAGTGAATATTTTGTCAGTCAGACTGAAGCTTTCTTT.

This clonotype was counted between two and nine times. This sequence joins TRBV6-2 or TRBV6-3 and TRBJ2-1, with D possibly being TRBD2 (6 bases). Germline CDR1 MNHEY, CDR2 SVGEGT. The CDR3 spans 16 residues. V dropped 6 bases and J dropped 2 bases, with 17 bases sitting between them. CDR3 protein: CASRERLVPPYNEQFF. The CDR3 nucleotides read TGTGCCAGCAGGGAGCGACTAGTCCCCCCCTACAATGAGCAGTTCTTC.

The chain joins TRBV4-2 to TRBJ2-7; a weak D match, TRBD1 (6 bases). The CDR3 length is 15 residues. Per the germline V gene, CDR1 is LGHNA and CDR2 is YNFKEQ. The V end lost 1 base, the J end lost 0 bases, and 10 bases lay between the germline ends. The CDR3 reads CASSQVSGDSYEQYF. The CDR3 region has the DNA TGTGCCAGCAGCCAAGTTTCAGGGGACTCCTACGAGCAGTACTTC.

The table lists this clonotype with a few counts. The chain is built from TRBV7-8 and TRBJ1-1; no definite D call. Germline-derived CDR1 and CDR2 are SGHVS and FQNEAQ. V was clipped by 4 bases and J by 10 bases, with 16 bases between them. The CDR3 has 13 amino acids. Here the CDR3 reads CASSSSGLRTAFF. The CDR3 DNA is TGTGCCAGCAGCTCGTCGGGCCTCCGCACAGCTTTCTTT.

Comment on this clonotype: Relative to the germline gene, one junction end is altered; a read error may explain this. The chain has TRBV5-4 and TRBJ1-2; D perhaps matches TRBD1 (5 bases). This CDR3 comprises 13 residues. Germline values: CDR1 SGHNT, CDR2 YYREEE (reference sequence). The CDR3 region has the DNA TGTGCCAGCAGCTTGGACGCTGACAGATTTGCCTCCTTC. It codes for CASSLDADRFASF.

The rearrangement links TRBV2 to TRBJ1-2; 12 nucleotides line up with TRBD1. The CDR3 has 15 amino acids. The V segment lost 7 bases and the J segment 10 bases; nucleotides outside the gene matches: 13. Germline-derived CDR1 and CDR2 are SNHLY and FYNNEI. The CDR3 protein is CASTSPGQGAWDYTF. CDR3 nucleotides: TGTGCCAGCACTTCCCCGGGACAGGGGGCTTGGGACTACACCTTC. Full variable domain (missing parts from reference TRBV2 and TRBJ1-2): EPEVTQTPSHQVTQMGQEVILRCVPISNHLYFYWYRQILGQKVEFLVSFYNNEISEKSEIFDDQFSVERPDGSNFTLKIRSTKLEDSAMYFCASTSPGQGAWDYTFGSGTRLTVV.

J is TRBJ1-6 and V is TRBV19, with 7 bases identical to TRBD1. The V segment lost 6 bases and the J segment 9 bases; nucleotides outside the gene matches: 8. The germline V gene encodes CDR1 LNHDA and CDR2 SQIVND (reference sequence). This CDR3 spans 14 amino acids. CDR3 nucleotides: TGTGCCAGTAGCCTCACAGGGGCTGGTTCACCCCTCCACTTT. Encoded protein: CASSLTGAGSPLHF. Using reference TRBV19 and TRBJ1-6 for the parts outside the CDR3, the full variable domain is DGGITQSPKYLFRKEGQNVTLSCEQNLNHDAMYWYRQDPGQGLRLIYYSQIVNDFQKGDIAEGYSVSREKKESFPLTVTSAQKNPTAFYLCASSLTGAGSPLHFGNGTRLTVT.

This clonotype showed up just once. A clone one base away is much larger, so this may be a read error. The CDR3 protein is CASSFGTVLPREKLFF. CDR3 DNA: TGTGCCAGCAGCTTTGGGACAGTTCTTCCTAGGGAAAAACTGTTTTTT. The gene calls are TRBV5-6 and TRBJ1-4, with 7 bases identical to TRBD1. V shed 2 bases and J 8 bases; nucleotides not matched to a gene: 12. The CDR3 extends over 16 amino acids. The germline gives CDR1 SGHDT, CDR2 YYEEEE.

This clonotype was seen only a few times. The J gene is TRBJ1-2, the V gene TRBV7-9; 9 bases line up with TRBD1. The CDR3 covers 16 residues. With 5 bases clipped from V and 6 bases from J, the junction kept 13 bases outside the gene matches. The germline CDR1 and CDR2 sequences are SEHNR and FQNEAQ (reference sequence). CDR3 amino acids: CASSMPGTGNLDGYTF. CDR3 nucleotides: TGTGCCAGCAGCATGCCCGGGACAGGGAATTTAGATGGCTACACCTTC. Together with reference TRBV7-9 and TRBJ1-2, the CDR3 gives the full variable domain: DTGVSQNPRHKITKRGQNVTFRCDPISEHNRLYWYRQTLGQGPEFLTYFQNEAQLEKSRLLSDRFSAERPKGSFSTLEIQRTEQGDSAMYLCASSMPGTGNLDGYTFGSGTRLTVV.

The chain uses TRBV6-5 and TRBJ1-6; D remains unclear. CDR3 length: 15 amino acids. Germline V gene sequence: CDR1 MNHEY, CDR2 SVGAGI. V lost 2 bases and J lost 10, with 15 bases in between. CDR3 DNA: TGTGCCAGCAGTTACAAGGCCCATAGGAGGTCACCCCTCCACTTT. Protein product: CASSYKAHRRSPLHF.

This clonotype was seen ten or more times. The chain employs TRBV7-8 and TRBJ2-5, with D perhaps matching TRBD1 (6 bases). This CDR3 has 14 residues. Germline V gene lookup returns CDR1 SGHVS and CDR2 FQNEAQ. Trimming cost V 3 bases and J 5 bases, with 13 bases left between them. This CDR3 is CASSFGTGQETQYF. The CDR3 DNA reads as TGTGCCAGCAGCTTCGGTACAGGGCAGGAGACCCAGTACTTC. Drawing the rest from reference TRBV7-8 and TRBJ2-5, the complete variable domain is GAGVSQSPRYKVAKRGQDVALRCDPISGHVSLFWYQQALGQGPEFLTYFQNEAQLDKSGLPSDRFFAERPEGSVSTLKIQRTQQEDSAVYLCASSFGTGQETQYFGPGTRLLVL.

In this sample, this clonotype turned up many times. This chain joins TRBV7-2 and TRBJ2-5; D is perhaps TRBD2 (6 bases). Germline V CDR1 and CDR2: SGHTA, FQGNSA. The CDR3 spans 14 residues. Trimming shortened V by 3 bases and J by 5 bases, and 13 bases separated the two germline ends. The CDR3 is CASSFRVGGETQYF. The DNA of the CDR3 is TGTGCCAGCAGCTTCAGGGTTGGGGGGGAGACCCAGTACTTC.

This clonotype was observed a handful of times. The chain links TRBV7-9 to TRBJ2-2, with a weak D call TRBD1 (6 bases). Trimming shortened V by 4 bases and J by 1 base, and 10 bases separated the two germline ends. The germline gives CDR1 SEHNR, CDR2 FQNEAQ (reference sequence). This CDR3 spans 15 amino acids. CDR3 region: CASSSGHLNTGELFF. CDR3 sequence (DNA): TGTGCCAGCAGCTCGGGACATCTGAACACCGGGGAGCTGTTTTTT.

The chain is built from TRBV4-1 and TRBJ2-3; D is unclear. Germline V CDR1 and CDR2: MGHRA, YSYEKL. Trimming shortened V by 5 bases and J by 2 bases, and 8 bases separated the two germline ends. There are 13 residues in the CDR3. The CDR3 DNA reads as TGCGCCAGCAGCACCACAGCCACAGATACGCAGTATTTT. Translating it yields CASSTTATDTQYF.

This clonotype came up once. This chain uses TRBV12-3 or TRBV12-4 with TRBJ1-1; TRBD1 might be the D (6 bases). The CDR3 consists of 14 residues. Trimming shortened V by 6 bases and J by 5 bases, and 16 bases separated the two germline ends. CDR3: CASSSVGGGTEAFF. The CDR3 region has the DNA TGTGCCAGCAGCTCCGTTGGGGGCGGGACTGAAGCTTTCTTT.

The table lists this clonotype with a few counts. This chain links TRBV6-2 or TRBV6-3 with TRBJ1-1; D gene uncertain. The CDR3 is 13 residues long. CDR1 and CDR2 (germline): MNHEY, SVGEGT. V was pared by 1 base and J by 1 base, with 4 bases between. The CDR3 DNA sequence: TGTGCCAGCAGTTACTGGCAGAACACTGAAGCTTTCTTT. This sequence encodes CASSYWQNTEAFF.